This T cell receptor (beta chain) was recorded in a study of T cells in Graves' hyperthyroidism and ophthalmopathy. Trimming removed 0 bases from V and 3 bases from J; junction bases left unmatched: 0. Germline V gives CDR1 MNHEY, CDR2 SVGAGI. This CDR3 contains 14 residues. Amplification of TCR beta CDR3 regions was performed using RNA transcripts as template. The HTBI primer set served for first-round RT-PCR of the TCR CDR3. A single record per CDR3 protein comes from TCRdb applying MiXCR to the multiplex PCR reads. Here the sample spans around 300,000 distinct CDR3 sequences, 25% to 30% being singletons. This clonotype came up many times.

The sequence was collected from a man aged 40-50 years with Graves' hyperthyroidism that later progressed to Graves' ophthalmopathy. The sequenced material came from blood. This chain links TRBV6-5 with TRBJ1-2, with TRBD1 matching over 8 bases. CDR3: CASSYSTGDYGYTF. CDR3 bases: TGTGCCAGCAGTTACTCGACAGGGGACTATGGCTACACCTTC.